The 25 T cell receptor beta chains below all came from one sample that was sequenced in a study of T cell repertoires in cytomegalovirus infection. Each CDR3 protein gets one entry after TCRdb re-called the reads with MiXCR. The sample has around 270,000 distinct CDR3 sequences; approximately 10% are singletons. The sequenced sample consisted of PBMCs. The receptors come from a human donor in good health (CMV status not recorded). Some clones in this sample may be carry-over from other donors' samples.

This clonotype was found many times. This rearrangement joins TRBV11-2 to TRBJ1-2; D might be TRBD1 (6 bases). CDR1 is SGHAT and CDR2 is FQNNGV in the germline V gene. The germline V and J ends were trimmed by 2 bases and 2 bases, with 12 bases remaining between them. CDR3 size: 15 residues. CDR3 sequence reads: CASSLPGTKNYGYTF. CDR3 bases: TGTGCCAGCAGCTTACCCGGGACAAAAAACTATGGCTACACCTTC.

The genes are TRBV20-1 and TRBJ1-5, with D possibly being TRBD1 (6 bases). The V gene's germline CDR1 is DFQATT and CDR2 SNEGSKA (reference sequence). Trimming removed 0 bases at V and 9 bases at J, with 15 bases between. The CDR3 consists of 14 residues. CDR3 sequence (DNA): TGCAGTGCTAGAGAGGGGGCAGGGGTAGGGCCCCAGCATTTT. This codes for CSAREGAGVGPQHF.

This clonotype was seen a few times. The CDR3 DNA sequence: TGCAGCGTTGTTGACAGGGGGGATGTCGGCGAGCAGTACTTC. This codes for CSVVDRGDVGEQYF. V gene TRBV29-1 combines with J gene TRBJ2-7, with 9 bases fitting TRBD1. Germline CDR1 SQVTM, CDR2 ANQGSEA. The CDR3 runs 14 residues. V lost 4 bases to trimming and J lost 6 bases; unmatched junction nucleotides: 10.

The CDR3 spells CASSQTSRGIYEQYF. CDR3 in DNA: TGTGCCAGCAGTCAGACTAGCAGGGGAATCTACGAGCAGTACTTC. This rearrangement joins TRBV12-3 or TRBV12-4 to TRBJ2-7, with D perhaps matching TRBD2 (7 bases). The CDR3 covers 15 residues. Trimming cost V 5 bases and J 3 bases, with 17 bases left between them.

This clonotype was observed at least ten times. The J gene is TRBJ2-6, the V gene TRBV12-3 or TRBV12-4; 10 positions agree with TRBD2. The junction had 3 bases not matched to a gene; V was cut back by 4 bases and J by 3 bases. The CDR3 spans 16 residues. The CDR3 nucleotides read TGTGCCAGCAGTTGGACTAGCGGAGATGGGGCCAACGTCCTGACTTTC. Residues: CASSWTSGDGANVLTF.

The chain joins TRBV19 to TRBJ2-5; D tentatively fits TRBD1 or TRBD2 (6 bases each). The CDR3 consists of 16 residues. CDR1 is LNHDA and CDR2 is SQIVND in the germline V gene (reference sequence). V shed 3 bases and J shed 0 bases, with 14 bases lying between them. CDR3 loop: CASSIRLGGYQETQYF. As DNA, the CDR3 is TGTGCCAGTAGTATTCGTCTAGGGGGGTACCAAGAGACCCAGTACTTC.

The rearrangement joins TRBV7-9 to TRBJ2-7; no clear D gene. V was trimmed by 0 bases and J by 7 bases, leaving 10 bases between them. Germline V gene lookup returns CDR1 SEHNR and CDR2 FQNEAQ (reference sequence). The CDR3 is 13 amino acids. Here the CDR3 DNA reads TGTGCCAGCAGCTTAGCGATAGTGGGGGAGCAGTACTTC. It is translated as CASSLAIVGEQYF.

This clonotype was recorded many times. This chain links TRBV6-2 or TRBV6-3 with TRBJ1-3; D unresolved. CDR3 length: 16 amino acids. Germline V CDR1 and CDR2: MNHEY, SVGEGT. V lost 6 bases and J lost 1, with 16 bases in between. CDR3 residues: CASSHRREGSGNTIYF. CDR3 nucleotide sequence: TGTGCCAGCAGCCACAGACGCGAGGGATCTGGAAACACCATATATTTT.

This clonotype appeared many times. This chain connects TRBV7-8 to TRBJ2-5; D gene uncertain. There are 13 residues in the CDR3. The V end was cut by 1 base, the J end by 7 bases, with 10 bases between. CDR1 is SGHVS and CDR2 is FQNEAQ in the germline V gene. The CDR3 DNA follows: TGTGCCAGCAGCTTAGTAAGAGAACGGACCCAGTACTTC. Protein product: CASSLVRERTQYF. The whole variable domain, remainder taken from reference TRBV7-8 and TRBJ2-5, is GAGVSQSPRYKVAKRGQDVALRCDPISGHVSLFWYQQALGQGPEFLTYFQNEAQLDKSGLPSDRFFAERPEGSVSTLKIQRTQQEDSAVYLCASSLVRERTQYFGPGTRLLVL.

This clonotype was detected a few times. The V and J genes are TRBV11-2 and TRBJ2-1, with 13 bases lining up with TRBD2. With 3 bases clipped from V and 6 bases from J, the junction kept 5 bases outside the gene matches. Germline V gene sequence: CDR1 SGHAT, CDR2 FQNNGV. The CDR3 runs 16 residues. The CDR3 nucleotides are TGTGCCAGCAGCTTCGAACTAGCGGGAGGGTTCAATGAGCAGTTCTTC. This translates into CASSFELAGGFNEQFF.

This clonotype appeared a few times. The chain links TRBV28 to TRBJ2-7; possibly TRBD1 or TRBD2 for D (5 bases each). V was pared by 5 bases and J by 3 bases, with 17 bases between. The CDR3 has 15 amino acids. Germline lookup yields CDR1 MDHEN and CDR2 SYDVKM. The CDR3 spells CASSVYGTLIYEQYF. DNA of the CDR3: TGTGCCAGCAGTGTGTACGGGACGTTGATCTACGAGCAGTACTTC.

This clonotype was found many times. The chain joins TRBV7-2 to TRBJ2-2, with 7 nucleotides matching TRBD1. Looked up from germline, CDR1 is SGHTA and CDR2 is FQGNSA. Trimming removed 5 bases from V and 1 base from J; junction bases left unmatched: 13. The CDR3 length is 18 residues. The DNA for the CDR3 is TGTGCCAGCAGCAAATCGGAGAATGACAGGGTGAACACCGGGGAGCTGTTTTTT. Translating it yields CASSKSENDRVNTGELFF.

With respect to this clonotype: An end of the junction differs from the germline gene, which may be a read error. This chain uses TRBV5-5 with TRBJ2-1; TRBD2 matches at 8 bases. The CDR3 length is 15 residues. Per germline, CDR1 SGHKS and CDR2 YYEKEE (reference sequence). The CDR3 DNA reads TGCGCCAGCAGCCCGGAACTAGCGGAGTACAATGAGCAGTTATTC. This encodes CASSPELAEYNEQLF.

This clonotype was picked up many times. The chain uses TRBV20-1 and TRBJ2-4; weak D call: TRBD2 (6 bases). Trimming took off 5 bases at V and 7 bases at J, with 21 bases between the two ends. The CDR3 has 15 residues. The germline V gene has CDR1 DFQATT and CDR2 SNEGSKA (reference sequence). The CDR3 nucleotides are TGCAGTGCTCCCACCCCAACGGGGGTTTGGAACATTCAGTACTTC. Translated: CSAPTPTGVWNIQYF.

The chain carries TRBV7-2 and TRBJ2-1; possibly TRBD1 for D (5 bases). V was clipped by 2 bases and J by 0 bases, with 8 bases between them. The germline V gene has CDR1 SGHTA and CDR2 FQGNSA. This CDR3 region has 15 residues. The CDR3 reads CASSLTGTSYNEQFF. The CDR3 nucleotides read TGTGCCAGCAGCTTAACAGGAACCTCCTACAATGAGCAGTTCTTC.

This clonotype was counted many times. The chain combines TRBV20-1 with TRBJ2-7, with D perhaps matching TRBD1 (5 bases). V shed 3 bases and J shed 1 base, with 7 bases lying between them. Looked up from germline, CDR1 is DFQATT and CDR2 is SNEGSKA (reference sequence). CDR3 length: 12 residues. This CDR3 reads CSASPGSYEQYF. The CDR3 DNA follows: TGCAGTGCTAGCCCAGGGTCCTACGAGCAGTACTTC.

This clonotype was seen only a few times. The genes are TRBV20-1 and TRBJ1-1; tentative D call: TRBD1 (5 bases). Trimming removed 6 bases at V and 0 bases at J, with 20 bases between. The CDR3 runs 16 residues. CDR1 and CDR2 (germline): DFQATT, SNEGSKA (reference sequence). CDR3 amino acids: CSAPIPGRLMNTEAFF. DNA of the CDR3: TGCAGTGCCCCAATACCGGGACGGTTGATGAACACTGAAGCTTTCTTT.

This clonotype was picked up many times. The V call is TRBV7-2, the J call TRBJ2-5, with TRBD2 matching 10 bases. Germline CDR1 is SGHTA and CDR2 is FQGNSA. This CDR3 has 15 residues. V was pared by 5 bases and J by 4 bases, with 7 bases of the junction left unmatched. CDR3 residues: CASSPAGGPSETQYF. The CDR3 nucleotides read TGTGCCAGCAGCCCAGCGGGAGGGCCCTCAGAGACCCAGTACTTC.

This clonotype was counted at least ten times. V is TRBV7-2 and J is TRBJ2-2; 8 positions agree with TRBD1. The CDR3 totals 15 residues. The J segment lost 4 bases and the V segment lost 2 bases, leaving 3 bases of the junction unmatched. The germline CDR1 and CDR2 sequences are SGHTA and FQGNSA. The CDR3 loop is CASSLIRGLTGELFF. CDR3 nucleotide sequence: TGTGCCAGCAGCTTAATCAGGGGGCTCACCGGGGAGCTGTTTTTT.

This clonotype was seen only a few times. The chain combines TRBV19 with TRBJ2-7; D gene ambiguous. In germline, CDR1 is LNHDA, CDR2 SQIVND (reference sequence). The CDR3 has 13 residues. The V end was cut by 5 bases, the J end by 2 bases, with 10 bases between. The CDR3 spells CASSRNIAYEQYF. CDR3 DNA: TGTGCCAGTAGTCGGAACATCGCCTACGAGCAGTACTTC.

This clonotype was found many times. This chain uses TRBV7-9 with TRBJ2-5, with D unresolved. V was shortened by 1 base and J by 0 bases, with 9 bases between the two germline ends. Germline CDR1 SEHNR, CDR2 FQNEAQ (reference sequence). This CDR3 region has 15 residues. The CDR3 DNA reads TGTGCCAGCAGCTTAGGGACGGCTTACCAAGAGACCCAGTACTTC. Translating it yields CASSLGTAYQETQYF.

The chain has TRBV2 and TRBJ2-3, with D possibly matching TRBD1 (5 bases). V lost 6 bases to trimming and J lost 9 bases, with 19 bases between them. CDR1 and CDR2 (germline): SNHLY, FYNNEI. CDR3 length: 14 amino acids. The CDR3, as DNA: TGTGCCAGCAGCTACGGACACCCTACTATGACGCAGTATTTT. It encodes CASSYGHPTMTQYF.

This clonotype was seen ten or more times. The genes are TRBV11-2 and TRBJ2-2, with 11 positions matching TRBD2. The CDR3 sequence is 16 residues long. Looked up from germline, CDR1 is SGHAT and CDR2 is FQNNGV. Trimming cost V 10 bases and J 7 bases; bases outside gene matches: 14. CDR3 nucleotide sequence: TGTGCCACCGATTTTAGCGGGAGGGCCGCTAACGGGGAGCTGTTTTTT. Translated: CATDFSGRAANGELFF.

The chain employs TRBV19 and TRBJ2-7, with TRBD2 identical over 7 bases. CDR1 is LNHDA, CDR2 SQIVND, per germline (reference sequence). The CDR3 sequence is 15 residues long. The trim removed 2 bases at V and 5 bases at J, leaving 9 bases unmatched. The CDR3 sequence is CASSIRRGEKNEQYF. CDR3 in DNA: TGTGCCAGTAGTATAAGACGGGGGGAGAAGAACGAGCAGTACTTC.

This clonotype has a count of ten or more. This chain uses TRBV7-2 with TRBJ2-1; TRBD2 matches 7 bases. The CDR3 loop spans 14 amino acids. The germline V gene encodes CDR1 SGHTA and CDR2 FQGNSA. The V segment lost 6 bases and the J segment 1 base; nucleotides outside the gene matches: 3. This chain's CDR3 is CASRGGGSYNEQFF. CDR3 nucleotides: TGTGCCAGCAGGGGGGGAGGGTCCTACAATGAGCAGTTCTTC.